This T cell receptor beta chain is from a study of shared clonotypes between healthy human individuals. Study-wide context: CD8 memory received one plate per donor, CD8 naive two, CD4 memory three and CD4 naive three.

With regard to this clone: Its specificity is unknown.

The study drew all its donors from Caucasian adults living in Nashville, Tennessee. Repertoires were generated with immunoSEQ multiplex PCR, while TCRdb's copy carries only in-frame clones and drops some. The sample includes hundreds of thousands of clones, 90% to 96% seen only once; the top ten take roughly 0.06%. CDR3 length: 13 amino acids. The V gene lost 0 bases and the J gene lost 11 bases, with 14 bases spanning the gap. CDR1 and CDR2 (germline): KGHSH, LQKENI. The study, taken as a whole, reports: Sharing across four donors was highest in naive CD4 (roughly 5%) and lowest in memory CD8 (roughly 0.4%). Sequencing depth was a factor that was expected to affect clonotype sharing among donors.

The receptor comes from a woman in her twenties or thirties in good health. The chain recombines TRBV18 with TRBJ2-7; the D is unclear. Sequencing was carried out using naive CD4+ T cells sorted from blood. Indicated subset: CD45RA+ positively selected. This CDR3 reads CASSPPVQSRKYF. DNA of the CDR3: TGTGCCAGCTCACCACCCGTACAGAGTAGGAAGTACTTC.